Listed below are T cell receptor beta chains from one sample, sequenced in a study of CD8 T cells in ankylosing spondylitis. A single record per CDR3 protein comes from TCRdb applying MiXCR to the 5' RACE reads. The data show about 96,000 distinct CDR3 sequences, with around 25% seen just once and roughly three fifths held by the top ten. Sequencing used blood, either unsorted or a sorted T cell fraction (not recorded which). The receptor set was obtained from a male donor with ankylosing spondylitis or in good health (not recorded which). The CDR3 runs from the conserved cysteine through the conserved F or W. A D gene is named only where the DNA matches it firmly. Only part of the rows carry a size: once, few, many, or a class if the clone is expanded.

CDR3 length: 15
J gene: TRBJ2-1
V gene: TRBV10-3
clone size: -
D gene: TRBD1
CDR3 protein: CAISEGGRTYNEQFF
CDR3 DNA: TGTGCCATCAGTGAAGGGGGCAGGACCTACAATGAGCAGTTCTTC

CDR3 length: 14
J gene: TRBJ1-6
V gene: TRBV20-1
clone size: many
D gene: TRBD1
CDR3 protein: CSAMDRRYNSPLHF
CDR3 DNA: TGCAGTGCCATGGACAGGCGTTATAATTCACCCCTCCACTTT

CDR3 length: 16
J gene: TRBJ2-5
V gene: TRBV7-3
clone size: -
D gene: TRBD1
CDR3 protein: CASSLIGDSNQETQYF
CDR3 DNA: TGTGCCAGCAGCTTAATCGGGGACAGCAACCAAGAGACCCAGTACTTC

CDR3 length: 15
J gene: TRBJ1-1
V gene: TRBV18
clone size: few
D gene: -
CDR3 protein: CASSPGGGRRTEAFF
CDR3 DNA: TGTGCCAGCTCACCTGGGGGGGGCCGGCGGACTGAAGCTTTCTTT

CDR3 length: 15
J gene: TRBJ1-4
V gene: TRBV12-3/TRBV12-4
clone size: few
D gene: -
CDR3 protein: CASSPDAGSNEKLFF
CDR3 DNA: TGTGCCAGCAGTCCCGACGCCGGCTCTAATGAAAAACTGTTTTTT

CDR3 length: 13
J gene: TRBJ1-1
V gene: TRBV7-9
clone size: few
D gene: TRBD1
CDR3 protein: CASSLGTATEAFF
CDR3 DNA: TGTGCCAGCAGCCTTGGGACAGCCACTGAAGCTTTCTTT

CDR3 length: 16
J gene: TRBJ1-5
V gene: TRBV5-1
clone size: -
D gene: TRBD1
CDR3 protein: CASSLGAGGADQPQHF
CDR3 DNA: TGCGCCAGCAGCTTGGGGGCAGGGGGCGCCGATCAGCCCCAGCATTTT

CDR3 length: 13
J gene: TRBJ1-2
V gene: TRBV5-1
clone size: few
D gene: -
CDR3 protein: CASSPAGYNGYTF
CDR3 DNA: TGCGCCAGCAGTCCAGCCGGGTACAATGGCTACACCTTC

CDR3 length: 14
J gene: TRBJ1-1
V gene: TRBV5-1
clone size: once
D gene: -
CDR3 protein: CASSLGPGNTEAFF
CDR3 DNA: TGCGCCAGCAGCTTGGGGCCGGGAAACACTGAAGCTTTCTTT

CDR3 length: 16
J gene: TRBJ2-7
V gene: TRBV3-1
clone size: -
D gene: TRBD2
CDR3 protein: CASSQASGSLIYEQYF
CDR3 DNA: TGTGCCAGCAGCCAAGCTAGCGGGAGCCTGATCTACGAGCAGTACTTC

CDR3 length: 16
J gene: TRBJ2-1
V gene: TRBV27
clone size: -
D gene: -
CDR3 protein: CASSLSMGLRVDEQFF
CDR3 DNA: TGTGCCAGCAGTTTATCGATGGGCCTCCGGGTCGATGAGCAGTTCTTC

CDR3 length: 13
J gene: TRBJ2-1
V gene: TRBV20-1
clone size: few
D gene: -
CDR3 protein: CSAPPRGLNEQFF
CDR3 DNA: TGCAGTGCTCCACCCAGGGGATTGAATGAGCAGTTCTTC

CDR3 length: 15
J gene: TRBJ2-3
V gene: TRBV24-1
clone size: -
D gene: TRBD1
CDR3 protein: CATSNRDRGTDTQYF
CDR3 DNA: TGTGCCACCAGTAACCGGGACAGAGGCACAGATACGCAGTATTTT

CDR3 length: 18
J gene: TRBJ2-6
V gene: TRBV5-1
clone size: few
D gene: -
CDR3 protein: CASSLRAIDVSGANVLTF
CDR3 DNA: TGCGCCAGCAGCTTGCGTGCAATAGACGTCTCTGGGGCCAACGTCCTGACTTTC

CDR3 length: 16
J gene: TRBJ1-5
V gene: TRBV5-1
clone size: many
D gene: -
CDR3 protein: CASSLEPGLSGQPQHF
CDR3 DNA: TGCGCCAGCAGCTTGGAACCAGGGTTGTCAGGACAGCCCCAGCATTTT

CDR3 length: 14
J gene: TRBJ2-7
V gene: TRBV4-1
clone size: -
D gene: -
CDR3 protein: CASSLGTLSYEQYF
CDR3 DNA: TGCGCCAGCAGCCTCGGGACCCTCTCCTACGAGCAGTACTTC

CDR3 length: 13
J gene: TRBJ2-7
V gene: TRBV5-1
clone size: few
D gene: -
CDR3 protein: CASSFEASYEQYF
CDR3 DNA: TGCGCCAGCAGCTTTGAGGCATCTTACGAGCAGTACTTC

CDR3 length: 15
J gene: TRBJ2-2
V gene: TRBV15
clone size: many
D gene: TRBD1
CDR3 protein: CATSRDRGNTGELFF
CDR3 DNA: TGTGCCACCAGCCGAGACAGGGGTAACACCGGGGAGCTGTTTTTT

CDR3 length: 18
J gene: TRBJ2-3
V gene: TRBV29-1
clone size: -
D gene: TRBD2
CDR3 protein: CSEDPFTSGRDLTDTQYF
CDR3 DNA: TGCAGCGAGGACCCCTTTACTAGCGGGAGGGACCTCACAGATACGCAGTATTTT

CDR3 length: 16
J gene: TRBJ2-1
V gene: TRBV15
clone size: many
D gene: TRBD2
CDR3 protein: CATSRSLAGAFNEQFF
CDR3 DNA: TGTGCCACCAGCAGGTCCCTAGCGGGGGCCTTCAATGAGCAGTTCTTC

CDR3 length: 14
J gene: TRBJ2-1
V gene: TRBV12-3/TRBV12-4
clone size: -
D gene: TRBD2
CDR3 protein: CASRTTSDYNEQFF
CDR3 DNA: TGTGCCAGCAGGACGACTAGCGATTACAATGAGCAGTTCTTC

CDR3 length: 13
J gene: TRBJ2-7
V gene: TRBV27
clone size: -
D gene: -
CDR3 protein: CASSSTRGYEQYF
CDR3 DNA: TGTGCCAGCAGTTCGACAAGGGGCTACGAGCAGTACTTC

CDR3 length: 14
J gene: TRBJ1-2
V gene: TRBV5-1
clone size: once
D gene: -
CDR3 protein: CASSATGTGVGYTF
CDR3 DNA: TGCGCCAGCAGCGCCACCGGGACGGGAGTCGGCTACACCTTC

CDR3 length: 16
J gene: TRBJ2-5
V gene: TRBV24-1
clone size: many
D gene: -
CDR3 protein: CATSDSQSGGGETQYF
CDR3 DNA: TGTGCCACCAGTGATTCACAATCGGGGGGCGGGGAGACCCAGTACTTC

CDR3 length: 11
J gene: TRBJ2-2
V gene: TRBV12-3/TRBV12-4
clone size: few
D gene: -
CDR3 protein: CASSLIGELFF
CDR3 DNA: TGTGCCAGCAGTTTAATCGGGGAGCTGTTTTTT

CDR3 length: 15
J gene: TRBJ2-7
V gene: TRBV5-6
clone size: -
D gene: TRBD2
CDR3 protein: CASSPRERETFEQYF
CDR3 DNA: TGTGCCAGCAGCCCTAGGGAGCGGGAGACTTTCGAGCAGTACTTC

CDR3 length: 15
J gene: TRBJ2-7
V gene: TRBV20-1
clone size: -
D gene: -
CDR3 protein: CCARGDRSSSYEQYF
CDR3 DNA: TGCTGTGCTAGGGGGGACAGATCGAGCTCCTACGAGCAGTACTTC

CDR3 length: 13
J gene: TRBJ2-6
V gene: TRBV29-1
clone size: -
D gene: -
CDR3 protein: CSVKISGANVLTF
CDR3 DNA: TGCAGCGTTAAAATCTCTGGGGCCAACGTCCTGACTTTC

CDR3 length: 12
J gene: TRBJ2-3
V gene: TRBV7-3
clone size: -
D gene: -
CDR3 protein: CASSLTTNTQYF
CDR3 DNA: TGTGCCAGCAGCTTAACGACGAATACGCAGTATTTT

CDR3 length: 13
J gene: TRBJ1-5
V gene: TRBV28
clone size: once
D gene: -
CDR3 protein: CASSFGDNQPQHF
CDR3 DNA: TGTGCCAGCAGTTTCGGGGACAATCAGCCCCAGCATTTT

CDR3 length: 16
J gene: TRBJ2-3
V gene: TRBV12-3/TRBV12-4
clone size: few
D gene: -
CDR3 protein: CASSLVGVHGTDTQYF
CDR3 DNA: TGTGCCAGCAGTTTAGTTGGCGTTCATGGCACAGATACGCAGTATTTT

CDR3 length: 13
J gene: TRBJ2-5
V gene: TRBV12-3/TRBV12-4
clone size: -
D gene: -
CDR3 protein: CASSSWDQETQYF
CDR3 DNA: TGTGCCAGCAGTTCCTGGGACCAAGAGACCCAGTACTTC

CDR3 length: 16
J gene: TRBJ2-1
V gene: TRBV4-2
clone size: few
D gene: -
CDR3 protein: CASSQDFGGDWSEQFF
CDR3 DNA: TGTGCCAGCAGCCAAGATTTCGGAGGCGACTGGTCTGAGCAGTTCTTC

CDR3 length: 15
J gene: TRBJ1-1
V gene: TRBV4-1
clone size: few
D gene: -
CDR3 protein: CASSQEGGWATEAFF
CDR3 DNA: TGCGCCAGCAGCCAAGAAGGAGGGTGGGCCACTGAAGCTTTCTTT

CDR3 length: 15
J gene: TRBJ1-1
V gene: TRBV11-1
clone size: -
D gene: -
CDR3 protein: CASSGRAEVDTEAFF
CDR3 DNA: TGTGCCAGCAGCGGACGGGCGGAGGTGGACACTGAAGCTTTCTTT

CDR3 length: 11
J gene: TRBJ1-2
V gene: TRBV7-9
clone size: few
D gene: -
CDR3 protein: CASSPRTDRTF
CDR3 DNA: TGTGCCAGCAGCCCCCGGACAGATCGAACCTTC

CDR3 length: 16
J gene: TRBJ2-3
V gene: TRBV5-5
clone size: few
D gene: TRBD1
CDR3 protein: CASSSPGTGATDTQYF
CDR3 DNA: TGTGCCAGCAGCTCACCAGGGACAGGGGCGACAGATACGCAGTATTTT

CDR3 length: 13
J gene: TRBJ2-1
V gene: TRBV7-3
clone size: -
D gene: -
CDR3 protein: CASSPVPGNEQFF
CDR3 DNA: TGTGCCAGCAGCCCCGTTCCGGGGAATGAGCAGTTCTTC

CDR3 length: 16
J gene: TRBJ2-5
V gene: TRBV7-9
clone size: -
D gene: -
CDR3 protein: CASSVSWQGRGETQYF
CDR3 DNA: TGTGCCAGCAGCGTCAGCTGGCAGGGCCGTGGAGAGACCCAGTACTTC

CDR3 length: 14
J gene: TRBJ2-7
V gene: TRBV5-1
clone size: many
D gene: TRBD2
CDR3 protein: CASSLELAGGEQYF
CDR3 DNA: TGCGCCAGCAGCTTGGAACTAGCGGGAGGGGAGCAGTACTTC

CDR3 length: 15
J gene: TRBJ1-6
V gene: TRBV16
clone size: few
D gene: -
CDR3 protein: CASSHGVSYNSPLHF
CDR3 DNA: TGTGCCAGCAGCCATGGGGTCTCCTATAATTCACCCCTCCACTTT

CDR3 length: 14
J gene: TRBJ2-3
V gene: TRBV20-1
clone size: -
D gene: TRBD2
CDR3 protein: CSAKLGGSGDTQYF
CDR3 DNA: TGCAGTGCTAAGTTGGGCGGGAGTGGAGATACGCAGTATTTT

CDR3 length: 16
J gene: TRBJ2-2
V gene: TRBV7-9
clone size: -
D gene: -
CDR3 protein: CASSLGAGRYTGELFF
CDR3 DNA: TGTGCCAGCAGCTTAGGGGCAGGGCGCTACACCGGGGAGCTGTTTTTT

CDR3 length: 16
J gene: TRBJ1-3
V gene: TRBV18
clone size: -
D gene: -
CDR3 protein: CASAPGKDFSGNTIYF
CDR3 DNA: TGTGCCAGCGCACCCGGGAAGGACTTCTCTGGAAACACCATATATTTT

CDR3 length: 15
J gene: TRBJ1-5
V gene: TRBV24-1
clone size: many
D gene: TRBD1
CDR3 protein: CATSDPGQGDQPQHF
CDR3 DNA: TGTGCCACCAGTGATCCTGGACAGGGCGATCAGCCCCAGCATTTT

CDR3 length: 16
J gene: TRBJ2-1
V gene: TRBV18
clone size: -
D gene: -
CDR3 protein: CASSPPGVVSYNEQFF
CDR3 DNA: TGTGCCAGCTCACCACCTGGGGTTGTCTCCTACAATGAGCAGTTCTTC

CDR3 length: 17
J gene: TRBJ2-3
V gene: TRBV5-1
clone size: -
D gene: TRBD2
CDR3 protein: CASSLTGLAAYTDTQYF
CDR3 DNA: TGCGCCAGCAGTCTCACGGGGCTAGCGGCATACACAGATACGCAGTATTTT

CDR3 length: 15
J gene: TRBJ2-1
V gene: TRBV9
clone size: many
D gene: TRBD1
CDR3 protein: CASSATGQERNEQFF
CDR3 DNA: TGTGCCAGCAGCGCGACAGGGCAAGAAAGAAATGAGCAGTTCTTC

CDR3 length: 17
J gene: TRBJ2-6
V gene: TRBV5-1
clone size: many
D gene: TRBD1
CDR3 protein: CASIPFTGGAGANVLTF
CDR3 DNA: TGCGCCAGCATCCCATTTACAGGGGGCGCTGGGGCCAACGTCCTGACTTTC

CDR3 length: 11
J gene: TRBJ2-1
V gene: TRBV19
clone size: once
D gene: -
CDR3 protein: CASSIFNEQFF
CDR3 DNA: TGTGCCAGTAGTATATTCAATGAGCAGTTCTTC

CDR3 length: 13
J gene: TRBJ2-1
V gene: TRBV6-1
clone size: -
D gene: -
CDR3 protein: CASSEGRYNEQFF
CDR3 DNA: TGTGCCAGCAGTGAAGGGCGGTACAATGAGCAGTTCTTC

CDR3 length: 10
J gene: TRBJ2-1
V gene: TRBV12-3/TRBV12-4
clone size: -
D gene: -
CDR3 protein: CASSFDEQFF
CDR3 DNA: TGTGCCAGCAGTTTCGATGAGCAGTTCTTC

CDR3 length: 15
J gene: TRBJ2-1
V gene: TRBV5-4
clone size: -
D gene: -
CDR3 protein: CASRVGGFSSNEQFF
CDR3 DNA: TGTGCCAGCAGAGTCGGGGGATTCTCCTCTAATGAGCAGTTCTTC

CDR3 length: 17
J gene: TRBJ2-1
V gene: TRBV11-2
clone size: -
D gene: TRBD2
CDR3 protein: CASSPGTSGTWGNEQFF
CDR3 DNA: TGTGCCAGCAGCCCGGGGACTAGCGGGACCTGGGGGAATGAGCAGTTCTTC

CDR3 length: 16
J gene: TRBJ2-7
V gene: TRBV5-1
clone size: -
D gene: TRBD2
CDR3 protein: CASSWRSSGRFYEQYF
CDR3 DNA: TGCGCCAGCAGCTGGCGATCTAGCGGGAGATTCTACGAGCAGTACTTC

CDR3 length: 14
J gene: TRBJ1-4
V gene: TRBV4-2
clone size: -
D gene: -
CDR3 protein: CASSQEAGSEKLFF
CDR3 DNA: TGTGCCAGCAGCCAAGAAGCAGGGAGTGAAAAACTGTTTTTT

CDR3 length: 13
J gene: TRBJ1-5
V gene: TRBV20-1
clone size: many
D gene: -
CDR3 protein: CSATDGPDQPQHF
CDR3 DNA: TGCAGTGCTACAGACGGTCCTGATCAGCCCCAGCATTTT

CDR3 length: 16
J gene: TRBJ1-5
V gene: TRBV11-2
clone size: -
D gene: TRBD1
CDR3 protein: CASSLGAGGEYQPQHF
CDR3 DNA: TGTGCCAGCAGCTTAGGGGCAGGGGGCGAATATCAGCCCCAGCATTTT

CDR3 length: 15
J gene: TRBJ1-4
V gene: TRBV5-1
clone size: -
D gene: -
CDR3 protein: CASSYEMGGLEKLFF
CDR3 DNA: TGCGCCAGCAGCTACGAAATGGGGGGTTTGGAAAAACTGTTTTTT